This entry is about one T cell receptor (beta chain). The entry originates in a study of blood T cell repertoires in COVID-19. Here immunoSEQ multiplex PCR was the method, and the copy in TCRdb shows in-frame clones only, minus some. In the table there are roughly 520,000 clones, roughly 88% of which are singletons. Resolution of symptoms, clearance, or two negative PCRs was present in recovered Cohort 3 donors. Germline loops: CDR1 SEHNR, CDR2 FQNEAQ (reference sequence). This CDR3 is built from 12 residues. The J segment lost 14 bases and the V segment lost 6 bases, leaving 7 bases of the junction unmatched.

This receptor was obtained from a woman aged 40 to 50 who had recovered from COVID-19. Sequencing was done on a sample of PBMCs or T cells enriched from blood (not recorded which). This chain connects TRBV7-9 to TRBJ2-1; 10 bases map to TRBD1. The CDR3 here is CASSQVGQGEFF. The DNA for the CDR3 is TGTGCCAGCAGTCAAGTCGGACAGGGGGAGTTCTTC.